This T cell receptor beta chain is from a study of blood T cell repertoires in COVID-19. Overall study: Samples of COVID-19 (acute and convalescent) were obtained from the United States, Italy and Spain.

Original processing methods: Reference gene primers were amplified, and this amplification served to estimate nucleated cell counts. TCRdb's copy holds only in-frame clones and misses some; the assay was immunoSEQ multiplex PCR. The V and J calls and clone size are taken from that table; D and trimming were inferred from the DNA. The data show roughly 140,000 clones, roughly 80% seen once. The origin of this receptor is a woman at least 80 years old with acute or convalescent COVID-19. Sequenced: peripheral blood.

This chain's CDR3 is CASSDRGAETQYF. The DNA of the CDR3 is TGTGCCAGCAGTGACAGGGGAGCGGAGACCCAGTACTTC. The gene calls are TRBV12-3 or TRBV12-4 and TRBJ2-5, with 8 bases lining up with TRBD1. CDR3 length equals 13 residues. Trimming removed 5 bases from V and 5 bases from J; junction bases left unmatched: 4.